These 21 T cell receptor beta chains were all obtained from the same sample, sequenced in a study of blood T cell repertoires in COVID-19. Data came from immunoSEQ multiplex PCR; TCRdb stores just in-frame clones and leaves some out. The table shows 250,000 to 350,000 clones, with less than 85% occurring only once. The sequenced sample was peripheral blood. These receptors were obtained from a human donor with COVID-19, enrolled during active disease. The donor label of this sample is uncertain.

The V and J genes are TRBV7-2 and TRBJ2-7; D gene ambiguous. The CDR3 is 13 residues long. Germline V gives CDR1 SGHTA, CDR2 FQGNSA. V was clipped by 1 base and J by 4 bases, with 8 bases between them. CDR3 region: CASSLEFTYEQYF. The CDR3 DNA sequence: TGTGCCAGCAGCTTAGAATTTACATACGAGCAGTACTTC.

This chain links TRBV6-5 with TRBJ1-6, with a possible D match to TRBD1 (5 bases). The CDR3 has 14 amino acids. Germline lookup yields CDR1 MNHEY and CDR2 SVGAGI. V dropped 5 bases and J dropped 8 bases, with 13 bases sitting between them. CDR3 nucleotide sequence: TGTGCCAGCAGTAGACAGTTTCGGGATTCACCCCTCCACTTT. Translated, it gives CASSRQFRDSPLHF.

V gene TRBV5-1 combines with J gene TRBJ2-7, with 7 nucleotides matching TRBD1. Germline CDR1 and CDR2: SGHRS and YFSETQ. This CDR3 region has 14 residues. Trimming removed 3 bases from V and 5 bases from J; junction bases left unmatched: 8. The CDR3 loop is CASSWNDRDDEQYF. The CDR3 nucleotides are TGCGCCAGCAGCTGGAACGACAGGGACGACGAGCAGTACTTC. Looking up the rest from reference TRBV5-1 and TRBJ2-7 gives the full variable domain: KAGVTQTPRYLIKTRGQQVTLSCSPISGHRSVSWYQQTPGQGLQFLFEYFSETQRNKGNFPGRFSGRQFSNSRSEMNVSTLELGDSALYLCASSWNDRDDEQYFGPGTRLTVT.

The V gene is TRBV19, the J gene TRBJ2-3; D may be TRBD1 (6 bases). CDR1 and CDR2 (germline): LNHDA, SQIVND (reference sequence). The CDR3 runs to 13 residues. Trimming pared 6 bases from V and 5 bases from J, leaving 12 bases between. CDR3 nucleotide sequence: TGTGCCAGTAGCACAGGGAACTTAGATACGCAGTATTTT. This codes for CASSTGNLDTQYF.

The V gene is TRBV20-1, the J gene TRBJ2-3, with 11 bases identical to TRBD2. Germline CDR1 DFQATT, CDR2 SNEGSKA (reference sequence). CDR3 size: 18 residues. Trimming took 3 bases from V and 4 from J; bases not matched to a gene: 15. The DNA for the CDR3 is TGCAGTGCTAGTATGGGTACGGCCACTAGCGGGAGCTCAGATACGCAGTATTTT. This gives the protein CSASMGTATSGSSDTQYF.

The genes are TRBV11-2 and TRBJ1-2; 7 nucleotides agree with TRBD1. The CDR3 loop spans 17 amino acids. After removal of 4 bases from V and 0 bases from J, the junction contained 11 bases not matched to a gene. Germline CDR1 and CDR2: SGHAT and FQNNGV. The CDR3 sequence is CASSSLTGSSANYGYTF. The CDR3 region has the DNA TGTGCCAGCAGCTCTCTGACAGGGTCCTCTGCTAACTATGGCTACACCTTC.

V gene TRBV9 combines with J gene TRBJ1-2; 8 bases are a match to TRBD1. Per germline, CDR1 SGDLS and CDR2 YYNGEE. The V gene end was trimmed by 7 bases and the J gene end by 2 bases; junction bases not matched to a gene: 1. This CDR3 spans 12 amino acids. This chain's CDR3 is CASWDRNYGYTF. Written as DNA, the CDR3 is TGTGCCAGCTGGGACAGGAACTATGGCTACACCTTC.

The chain links TRBV19 to TRBJ2-3; 8 bases are a match to TRBD1. The V segment lost 5 bases and the J segment 6 bases; nucleotides outside the gene matches: 13. Germline V gene lookup returns CDR1 LNHDA and CDR2 SQIVND (reference sequence). There are 16 residues in the CDR3. CDR3 DNA sequence: TGTGCCAGTAGTGCCGACAGGGGCCTTTCGGTGGATACGCAGTATTTT. It is translated as CASSADRGLSVDTQYF. The variable domain in full, with the rest retrieved from reference TRBV19 and TRBJ2-3, is DGGITQSPKYLFRKEGQNVTLSCEQNLNHDAMYWYRQDPGQGLRLIYYSQIVNDFQKGDIAEGYSVSREKKESFPLTVTSAQKNPTAFYLCASSADRGLSVDTQYFGPGTRLTVL.

A word on this clone: The same CDR3 also results from other DNA sequences found in this sample. The rearrangement links TRBV9 to TRBJ1-5; 7 bases map to TRBD1. Trimming at V came to 2 bases and at J to 1 base, leaving 0 bases not matched to a gene. Germline-derived CDR1 and CDR2 are SGDLS and YYNGEE. The CDR3 length is 14 residues. The CDR3 reads CASSVTGSNQPQHF. The CDR3 DNA reads TGTGCCAGCAGCGTGACAGGGAGCAATCAGCCCCAGCATTTT.

The rearrangement links TRBV19 to TRBJ2-2; D is perhaps TRBD1 (6 bases). CDR1 LNHDA and CDR2 SQIVND come from the germline V gene (reference sequence). V gave up 5 bases and J gave up 1 base, with 8 bases separating them. The CDR3 is 14 residues long. The CDR3, as DNA: TGTGCCAGTAGTTTGGGACAGAACACCGGGGAGCTGTTTTTT. Amino acids: CASSLGQNTGELFF.

The chain carries TRBV11-2 and TRBJ1-2; the match to TRBD1 covers 7 bases. V lost 7 bases, J lost 10 bases, and 15 bases stayed unmatched. Per germline, CDR1 SGHAT and CDR2 FQNNGV. The CDR3 sequence is 14 residues long. In DNA form, the CDR3 reads TGTGCCAGCACCAGACAGGGCGGTATAGCTAACTACACCTTC. Protein: CASTRQGGIANYTF.

The chain carries TRBV4-1 and TRBJ2-7; 9 bases are a match to TRBD2. The V gene's germline CDR1 is MGHRA and CDR2 YSYEKL. The CDR3 is 14 amino acids. With V trimmed by 4 bases and J by 1 base, 2 bases remained unmatched. CDR3 bases: TGCGCCAGCAGCCCCGCGGGGGGGTCCTACGAGCAGTACTTC. Translated: CASSPAGGSYEQYF.

The rearrangement joins TRBV4-1 to TRBJ2-1; 11 bases fit TRBD1. The germline CDR1 and CDR2 sequences are MGHRA and YSYEKL. Germline trimming cut 0 bases from V and 7 bases from J; bases unmatched to any gene: 8. This CDR3 contains 17 residues. The CDR3 DNA is TGCGCCAGCAGCCAAGAGGCGGGGACAGGGGGAGGAAATGAGCAGTTCTTC. Amino acids: CASSQEAGTGGGNEQFF.

V and J are TRBV7-2 and TRBJ2-3, with D possibly TRBD2 on 5 matching bases. CDR3 length equals 14 residues. With 3 bases removed from V and 6 bases from J, the gap between germline ends came to 13 bases. Germline CDR1 and CDR2: SGHTA and FQGNSA. This chain's CDR3 is CASSFLLVADTQYF. CDR3 in DNA: TGTGCCAGCAGCTTTTTACTAGTTGCCGATACGCAGTATTTT.

The V gene is TRBV30, the J gene TRBJ2-3, with a tentative D call TRBD1 (5 bases). The germline CDR1 and CDR2 sequences are GTSNPN and SVGIG (reference sequence). V lost 0 bases to trimming and J lost 0 bases, with 13 bases between them. The CDR3 contains 16 residues. The CDR3 here is CAWSVGQQGSTDTQYF. The CDR3 region has the DNA TGTGCCTGGAGTGTGGGGCAGCAAGGGAGCACAGATACGCAGTATTTT.

This clone occurred a few times. The CDR3 DNA reads as TGTGCCAGCATTCTACTAGCGGGAGGGCCTGGCGCCTACGAGCAGTACTTC. Its protein product is CASILLAGGPGAYEQYF. This chain links TRBV21-1 with TRBJ2-7; TRBD2 reflects the table's D call only, with no check against the DNA. TRBV21-1 is marked as a pseudogene. The CDR3 runs to 17 residues.

V usage is TRBV27 and J usage is TRBJ1-2; 9 bases fit TRBD1. Germline V gene data show CDR1 as MNHEY and CDR2 as SMNVEV (reference sequence). This CDR3 spans 14 amino acids. V lost 1 base and J lost 8; bases outside the gene matches: 5. The CDR3 region has the DNA TGTGCCAGCAGTTTATATGGGACAGGGTCAGGCTACACCTTC. Translating it yields CASSLYGTGSGYTF.

This clone was recorded once. The V and J genes are TRBV9 and TRBJ1-6; D remains ambiguous. The CDR3 extends over 13 amino acids. The V end lost 5 bases, the J end lost 7 bases, and 10 bases lay between the germline ends. Germline V CDR1 and CDR2: SGDLS, YYNGEE. The CDR3 nucleotides read TGTGCCAGCAGTGAGGGTCTCAATTCACCCCTCCACTTT. Translating gives CASSEGLNSPLHF.

V is TRBV11-1 and J is TRBJ2-5; possibly TRBD1 for D (6 bases). This CDR3 contains 14 residues. Deletions cut 3 bases from V and 4 bases from J, with 12 bases between. Germline V gene data show CDR1 as SGHAT and CDR2 as FQDESV (reference sequence). CDR3 nucleotides: TGTGCCAGCAGCTTTCTACAGGGCGGAGAGACCCAGTACTTC. It encodes CASSFLQGGETQYF.

This clone was seen a handful of times. The chain couples TRBV9 to TRBJ1-2; 9 bases align to TRBD1. With V trimmed by 1 base and J by 8 bases, 3 bases remained unmatched. The CDR3 sequence is 13 residues long. Germline loops: CDR1 SGDLS, CDR2 YYNGEE. CDR3 sequence (DNA): TGTGCCAGCAGCGTAACAGGGGGCAAGGGCTACACCTTC. Residues: CASSVTGGKGYTF.

This chain links TRBV21-1 with TRBJ2-3; the DNA was not compared with TRBD1, the D call given in the table. TRBV21-1 is a known pseudogene. The CDR3 contains 16 residues. CDR3 nucleotides: TGTGCCAGCAGCTCCATGGACAGCGCTAGCACAGATACGCAGTATTTT. Residues: CASSSMDSASTDTQYF.